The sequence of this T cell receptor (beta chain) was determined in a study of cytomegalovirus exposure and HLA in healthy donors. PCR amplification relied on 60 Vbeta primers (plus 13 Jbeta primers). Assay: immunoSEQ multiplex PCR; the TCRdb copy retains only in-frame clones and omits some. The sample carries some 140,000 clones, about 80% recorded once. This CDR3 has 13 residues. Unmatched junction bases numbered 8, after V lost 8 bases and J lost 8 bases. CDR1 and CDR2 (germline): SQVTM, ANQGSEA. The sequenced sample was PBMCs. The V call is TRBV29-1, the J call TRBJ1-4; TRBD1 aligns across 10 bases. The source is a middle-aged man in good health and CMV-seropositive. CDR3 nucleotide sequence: TGCAGCACTCGACAGGGGGCGGCAGAAAAACTGTTTTTT. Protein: CSTRQGAAEKLFF.